Listed here are 20 T cell receptor beta chains from one sample, sequenced in a study of cytotoxic CD8 clonotypes in ibrutinib-treated CLL. Measured with immunoSEQ multiplex PCR; TCRdb has only the in-frame clones, and not every one. This sample has some 300,000 clones, with about 80% found just once. The sequences come from PBMCs, collected before ibrutinib treatment. These receptors were taken from a human donor with chronic lymphocytic leukemia.

The chain couples TRBV21-1 to TRBJ2-5; the tabulated D call, TRBD2, remains unverified against the DNA. TRBV21-1 is a pseudogene locus. CDR3 size: 10 residues. As DNA, the CDR3 is TGTGCCAGCAGCAAGGGGGGACGGAACTTC. This sequence encodes CASSKGGRNF.

The genes are TRBV10-3 and TRBJ2-2; D remains unclear. CDR3 length: 16 amino acids. Looked up from germline, CDR1 is ENHRY and CDR2 is SYGVKD. V lost 1 base to trimming and J lost 0 bases, with 9 bases between them. The CDR3 loop is CAISEYGKTNTGELFF. In DNA form, the CDR3 reads TGTGCCATCAGTGAGTATGGCAAAACGAACACCGGGGAGCTGTTTTTT.

This clone was detected only a few times. A read error may account for a junction end that differs from germline. This chain joins TRBV10-3 and TRBJ2-7; 10 bases fit TRBD2. Per germline, CDR1 ENHRY and CDR2 SYGVKD. The CDR3 totals 14 residues. The CDR3 sequence: CALRSGRALEEQYF. The CDR3 DNA is TGTGCCCTCAGGAGCGGGAGGGCCTTAGAGGAGCAGTACTTC.

This chain links TRBV19 with TRBJ2-2; D is ambiguous. Germline V lookup: CDR1 LNHDA, CDR2 SQIVND (reference sequence). This CDR3 region has 11 residues. Trimming cost V 4 bases and J 6 bases, with 3 bases left between them. Here the CDR3 reads CASSSPGELFF. DNA of the CDR3: TGTGCCAGTAGTAGCCCCGGGGAGCTGTTTTTT.

The rearrangement joins TRBV5-8 to TRBJ2-3; 10 nucleotides align to TRBD2. Germline V gives CDR1 SGHTS, CDR2 YDEGEE. V dropped 8 bases and J dropped 3; count of bases not matched to a gene: 6. The CDR3 has 14 residues. For the CDR3, the DNA is TGTGCCAGTAAATCACTAGCGGGAACAGATACGCAGTATTTT. It yields the protein CASKSLAGTDTQYF.

The genes are TRBV5-1 and TRBJ1-1; a weak D match, TRBD1 (5 bases). With 2 bases removed from V and 3 bases from J, the gap between germline ends came to 14 bases. From germline, CDR1 is SGHRS and CDR2 YFSETQ. The CDR3 spans 15 residues. The DNA of the CDR3 is TGCGCCAGCAGCTTATTATGGGGAGGGGACACTGAAGCTTTCTTT. Translating gives CASSLLWGGDTEAFF.

V is TRBV4-1 and J is TRBJ1-3; possibly TRBD1 for D (5 bases). Germline loops: CDR1 MGHRA, CDR2 YSYEKL. V was pared by 1 base and J by 0 bases, with 13 bases between. CDR3 length: 17 amino acids. The CDR3 nucleotides are TGCGCCAGCAGCCAAGGACCGGGACGGTTCTCTGGAAACACCATATATTTT. It codes for CASSQGPGRFSGNTIYF.

DNA of the CDR3: TGTGCCAGCAGTTTAATAGTCGGTCGAGGTGAGCAGTTCTTC. Protein product: CASSLIVGRGEQFF. The chain combines TRBV28 with TRBJ2-1; D remains unclear. The CDR3 consists of 14 residues. Looked up from germline, CDR1 is MDHEN and CDR2 is SYDVKM. The V and J ends lost 2 bases and 9 bases respectively, with 14 bases between them.

V usage is TRBV6-5 and J usage is TRBJ2-7; unclear D gene. This CDR3 contains 14 residues. Germline V CDR1 and CDR2: MNHEY, SVGAGI. V lost 4 bases, J lost 0 bases, and 10 bases lay in between. In DNA form, the CDR3 reads TGTGCCAGCAGTTGGACCTATAGCTCCTACGAGCAGTACTTC. Protein sequence: CASSWTYSSYEQYF.

The CDR3 loop reads CASSPGTGIPDTQYF. CDR3 DNA: TGTGCCAGCTCACCAGGGACAGGGATTCCAGATACGCAGTATTTT. The V and J genes are TRBV18 and TRBJ2-3; 9 bases line up with TRBD1. The V gene end was trimmed by 2 bases and the J gene end by 4 bases; junction bases not matched to a gene: 4. The CDR3 is 15 residues long. CDR1 and CDR2 from the germline V gene are KGHSH and LQKENI.

V gene TRBV27 combines with J gene TRBJ2-7; D is unclear. The CDR3 length is 14 residues. Looked up from germline, CDR1 is MNHEY and CDR2 is SMNVEV (reference sequence). Between the trimmed V and J ends, which lost 3 bases and 5 bases, there was a span of 14 bases. This CDR3 reads CASSFRRPLDEQYF. The DNA of the CDR3 is TGTGCCAGCAGTTTCCGCCGTCCTTTGGACGAGCAGTACTTC.

The gene calls are TRBV6-5 and TRBJ1-5; D unresolved. This CDR3 contains 12 residues. V lost 8 bases, J lost 4 bases, and 9 bases lay in between. Germline lookup yields CDR1 MNHEY and CDR2 SVGAGI. CDR3 nucleotide sequence: TGTGCCAGCTCAAGGACGAATCAGCCCCAGCATTTT. Encoded protein: CASSRTNQPQHF.

This clone was detected only a few times. The chain joins TRBV7-9 to TRBJ1-1, with TRBD1 matching 7 bases. Looked up from germline, CDR1 is SEHNR and CDR2 is FQNEAQ (reference sequence). V gave up 4 bases and J gave up 13 bases; unmatched junction bases: 15. CDR3 length: 14 residues. Here the CDR3 DNA reads TGTGCCAGCAGCTCACGACAGGGAGGGGATGTAGGTTTCTTT. It specifies CASSSRQGGDVGFF.

This clone was observed a single time. The chain is built from TRBV5-1 and TRBJ2-7; 7 nucleotides match TRBD1. The V gene end was trimmed by 0 bases and the J gene end by 6 bases; junction bases not matched to a gene: 6. The V gene's germline CDR1 is SGHRS and CDR2 YFSETQ. The CDR3 length is 14 residues. The CDR3 coding sequence is TGCGCCAGCAGCTTGGCCTCGGCAGGGGGCGAGCAGTACTTC. Translating it yields CASSLASAGGEQYF.

This clone was observed a handful of times. The chain recombines TRBV2 with TRBJ2-7; D not resolved. The CDR3 extends over 11 amino acids. Trimming removed 6 bases at V and 6 bases at J, with 9 bases between. Per germline, CDR1 SNHLY and CDR2 FYNNEI. CDR3 region: CASRISREQYF. The DNA for the CDR3 is TGTGCCAGCAGGATCAGTCGCGAGCAGTACTTC.

The chain uses TRBV30 and TRBJ1-1; D is undetermined. CDR3 length: 13 residues. V was clipped by 0 bases and J by 1 base, with 6 bases between them. Germline CDR1 is GTSNPN and CDR2 is SVGIG (reference sequence). CDR3 sequence: CAWSVMQNTEAFF. The CDR3 DNA is TGTGCCTGGAGTGTAATGCAGAACACTGAAGCTTTCTTT.

The chain has TRBV27 and TRBJ2-1; weak D call: TRBD2 (6 bases). V lost 3 bases, J lost 8 bases, and 14 bases lay in between. This CDR3 spans 14 amino acids. Per germline, CDR1 MNHEY and CDR2 SMNVEV (reference sequence). The CDR3 nucleotides are TGTGCCAGCAGTTTCGGTCGGAGGGGTGATGAGCAGTTCTTC. Translating it yields CASSFGRRGDEQFF.

V and J are TRBV7-8 and TRBJ2-5, with D tentatively TRBD2 (5 bases). The V gene lost 5 bases and the J gene lost 5 bases, with 24 bases spanning the gap. Germline V CDR1 and CDR2: SGHVS, FQNEAQ. The CDR3 covers 17 residues. CDR3: CASSPRMRAVFRETQYF. The CDR3 DNA follows: TGTGCCAGCAGCCCTAGGATGAGGGCGGTGTTCCGGGAGACCCAGTACTTC. The full variable domain, its missing parts supplied by reference TRBV7-8 and TRBJ2-5, is GAGVSQSPRYKVAKRGQDVALRCDPISGHVSLFWYQQALGQGPEFLTYFQNEAQLDKSGLPSDRFFAERPEGSVSTLKIQRTQQEDSAVYLCASSPRMRAVFRETQYFGPGTRLLVL.

The genes are TRBV11-2 and TRBJ2-1, with 10 nucleotides matching TRBD2. Per germline, CDR1 SGHAT and CDR2 FQNNGV. Trimming removed 5 bases from V and 1 base from J; junction bases left unmatched: 2. This CDR3 comprises 15 residues. In DNA form, the CDR3 reads TGTGCCAGCAGCCAACTAGCGGGATCCTACAATGAGCAGTTCTTC. Residues: CASSQLAGSYNEQFF. The entire variable domain, with the rest obtained from reference TRBV11-2 and TRBJ2-1, is as follows: EAGVAQSPRYKIIEKRQSVAFWCNPISGHATLYWYQQILGQGPKLLIQFQNNGVVDDSQLPKDRFSAERLKGVDSTLKIQPAKLEDSAVYLCASSQLAGSYNEQFFGPGTRLTVL.

The chain couples TRBV5-1 to TRBJ2-7, with TRBD1 identical over 7 bases. V trimming: 0 bases; J trimming: 1 base; junction bases outside the gene matches: 7. This CDR3 has 16 amino acids. Germline V gene data show CDR1 as SGHRS and CDR2 as YFSETQ. The CDR3 DNA is TGCGCCAGCAGCTTGGTTTTAGGGACAGTTTCCTACGAGCAGTACTTC. Translation gives CASSLVLGTVSYEQYF.